This passage covers 27 T cell receptor beta chains from one sample sequenced in a study of cytomegalovirus exposure and HLA in healthy donors. 13 Jbeta primers and 60 Vbeta primers were used for the PCR. TCRdb's copy holds only in-frame clones and misses some; the assay was immunoSEQ multiplex PCR. This table holds under 90,000 clones, roughly 73% found once. Sequencing used PBMCs. Receptors were obtained from a man in his forties in good health and CMV-seronegative.

This chain links TRBV28 with TRBJ1-1; D not resolved. CDR3 length equals 10 residues. V shed 8 bases and J shed 5 bases, with 6 bases lying between them. CDR1 is MDHEN, CDR2 SYDVKM, per germline. CDR3 residues: CASGRTEAFF. In nucleotides, the CDR3 is TGTGCCAGCGGGAGAACTGAAGCTTTCTTT.

The chain uses TRBV6-5 and TRBJ1-1; no firm D call. This CDR3 has 14 amino acids. The V end was cut by 7 bases, the J end by 7 bases, with 19 bases between. Germline V gives CDR1 MNHEY, CDR2 SVGAGI. This CDR3 is CASTGGIQASEAFF. CDR3 nucleotide sequence: TGTGCCAGCACCGGCGGGATTCAGGCCAGTGAAGCTTTCTTT.

The chain employs TRBV5-1 and TRBJ1-2, with D tentatively TRBD1 (6 bases). V lost 0 bases, J lost 8 bases, and 14 bases lay in between. The CDR3 runs to 14 residues. Germline CDR1 reads SGHRS; CDR2 reads YFSETQ. This chain's CDR3 is CASSLEAGAGGYTF. Written as DNA, the CDR3 is TGCGCCAGCAGCTTGGAGGCAGGGGCTGGCGGCTACACCTTC.

Here the CDR3 DNA reads TGTGCCACACATTCGCCAGGGCTGTATCATGGCTACACCTTC. Residues: CATHSPGLYHGYTF. The V call is TRBV19, the J call TRBJ1-2; tentatively, D is TRBD1 (5 bases). The CDR3 covers 14 residues. V was clipped by 10 bases and J by 6 bases, with 21 bases between them. In germline, CDR1 is LNHDA, CDR2 SQIVND (reference sequence).

This clone was seen a handful of times. CDR3 amino acids: CASSLAGGNTDTQYF. CDR3 sequence (DNA): TGTGCCAGCAGCTTAGCCGGGGGTAATACAGATACGCAGTATTTT. This chain links TRBV7-9 with TRBJ2-3; D perhaps matches TRBD2 (6 bases). The ends were cut back, 0 bases at V and 3 bases at J, with 10 bases in the middle. CDR1 is SEHNR, CDR2 FQNEAQ, per germline (reference sequence). The CDR3 extends over 15 amino acids.

This clone has just a few counts. The identical CDR3 is also encoded by other nucleotide sequences in the sample. The chain links TRBV7-9 to TRBJ1-6, with 8 bases that match TRBD1. This CDR3 has 14 amino acids. CDR1 SEHNR and CDR2 FQNEAQ come from the germline V gene (reference sequence). V shed 2 bases and J 8 bases; nucleotides not matched to a gene: 2. As DNA, the CDR3 is TGTGCCAGCAGCTTAACAGGGGGGGATTCACCCCTCCACTTT. Its translation is CASSLTGGDSPLHF.

The chain employs TRBV14 and TRBJ2-5; possibly TRBD2 for D (5 bases). Per germline, CDR1 SGHDN and CDR2 FVKESK. The CDR3 has 12 residues. Between the trimmed V and J ends, which lost 2 bases and 5 bases, there was a span of 6 bases. In DNA form, the CDR3 reads TGTGCCAGCAGCCAAAGGAGGGAGACCCAGTACTTC. It encodes CASSQRRETQYF. Drawing the rest from reference TRBV14 and TRBJ2-5, the complete variable domain is EAGVTQFPSHSVIEKGQTVTLRCDPISGHDNLYWYRRVMGKEIKFLLHFVKESKQDESGMPNNRFLAERTGGTYSTLKVQPAELEDSGVYFCASSQRRETQYFGPGTRLLVL.

The chain uses TRBV6-6 and TRBJ2-7; 7 bases match TRBD2. Germline V gene data show CDR1 as MNHNY and CDR2 as SVGAGI (reference sequence). J lost 0 bases, V lost 6 bases, and 5 bases had no gene match. The CDR3 consists of 14 residues. DNA of the CDR3: TGTGCCAGCAGGGACGGCGGGAGCTCCTACGAGCAGTACTTC. Translation gives CASRDGGSSYEQYF.

This clone was detected only a few times. The chain uses TRBV28 and TRBJ1-5, with D perhaps matching TRBD1 (5 bases). Germline V lookup: CDR1 MDHEN, CDR2 SYDVKM. Trimming removed 7 bases from V and 4 bases from J, with 26 bases in between. The CDR3 covers 18 residues. CDR3 in amino acids: CASNRNWWEGRGNQPQHF. The DNA of the CDR3 is TGTGCCAGCAACCGAAATTGGTGGGAAGGGAGGGGAAATCAGCCCCAGCATTTT. The full variable domain, completed using reference TRBV28 and TRBJ1-5, is DVKVTQSSRYLVKRTGEKVFLECVQDMDHENMFWYRQDPGLGLRLIYFSYDVKMKEKGDIPEGYSVSREKKERFSLILESASTNQTSMYLCASNRNWWEGRGNQPQHFGDGTRLSIL.

CDR3 loop: CASRRSGADTQYF. The CDR3 nucleotides read TGTGCCAGCAGGCGCAGCGGTGCAGATACGCAGTATTTT. The J gene is TRBJ2-3, the V gene TRBV5-8, with D perhaps matching TRBD2 (5 bases). Trimming cost V 5 bases and J 4 bases, with 11 bases left between them. CDR1 SGHTS and CDR2 YDEGEE come from the germline V gene. The CDR3 spans 13 residues. The full variable domain, completed using reference TRBV5-8 and TRBJ2-3, is EAGVTQSPTHLIKTRGQQATLRCSPISGHTSVYWYQQALGLGLQFLLWYDEGEERNRGNFPPRFSGRQFPNYSSELNVNALELEDSALYLCASRRSGADTQYFGPGTRLTVL.

The rearrangement joins TRBV11-3 to TRBJ2-5, with 11 bases matching TRBD1. The CDR3 is 15 residues long. V lost 5 bases, J lost 6 bases, and 8 bases stayed unmatched. In germline, CDR1 is SGHNT, CDR2 YENEEA. For the CDR3, the DNA is TGTGCCAGCAGCCCCGGACAGGGGGCATCGAAGACCCAGTACTTC. It yields the protein CASSPGQGASKTQYF.

The chain is built from TRBV6-5 and TRBJ2-1; 11 bases align to TRBD2. CDR1 and CDR2 from the germline V gene are MNHEY and SVGAGI. V dropped 8 bases and J dropped 9; count of bases not matched to a gene: 9. This CDR3 region has 14 residues. CDR3 loop: CASGLLAGGIEQFF. CDR3 sequence (DNA): TGTGCCAGCGGTCTTCTAGCGGGAGGAATTGAGCAGTTCTTC.

Here the CDR3 DNA reads TGTGCCAGCCGACTGGGACACTACGAGCAGTACTTC. Its protein is CASRLGHYEQYF. The chain has TRBV6-5 and TRBJ2-7; D possibly corresponds to TRBD1 (6 bases). V shed 8 bases and J shed 3 bases, with 11 bases lying between them. The CDR3 is 12 amino acids. Germline V gene sequence: CDR1 MNHEY, CDR2 SVGAGI.

This clone was seen a few times. The rearrangement uses TRBV19 and TRBJ1-4, with 8 bases aligning to TRBD1. CDR1 LNHDA and CDR2 SQIVND come from the germline V gene (reference sequence). Trimming took 7 bases from V and 3 from J; bases not matched to a gene: 4. This CDR3 is 14 amino acids long. The CDR3 spells CASTLQGANEKLFF. Here the CDR3 DNA reads TGTGCCAGTACCTTACAGGGGGCTAATGAAAAACTGTTTTTT.

V gene TRBV7-9 combines with J gene TRBJ2-7; perhaps TRBD1 as D (6 bases). The CDR3 runs to 15 residues. Trimming removed 0 bases at V and 0 bases at J, with 9 bases between. In germline, CDR1 is SEHNR, CDR2 FQNEAQ (reference sequence). CDR3 DNA: TGTGCCAGCAGCTTAGCCGGGACATCCTCCTACGAGCAGTACTTC. Translated, it gives CASSLAGTSSYEQYF.

This chain uses TRBV5-6 with TRBJ1-5, with D perhaps matching TRBD1 (6 bases). The CDR3 has 14 amino acids. In germline, CDR1 is SGHDT, CDR2 YYEEEE. Between the trimmed V and J ends, which lost 4 bases and 6 bases, there was a span of 14 bases. CDR3 amino acids: CASSRTGYPQPQHF. For the CDR3, the DNA is TGTGCCAGCAGCCGAACAGGGTACCCTCAGCCCCAGCATTTT.

The chain recombines TRBV18 with TRBJ2-7, with 8 bases that match TRBD1. The CDR3 totals 18 residues. Trimming removed 1 base from V and 2 bases from J; junction bases left unmatched: 13. Germline CDR1 KGHSH, CDR2 LQKENI. The CDR3 coding sequence is TGTGCCAGCTCACCACGGGGGCAGGGGGCGAGTACCCCCTACGAGCAGTACTTC. As protein: CASSPRGQGASTPYEQYF.

The V gene is TRBV11-2, the J gene TRBJ1-1; maybe TRBD1 (5 bases). CDR3 length: 15 residues. Germline V gene lookup returns CDR1 SGHAT and CDR2 FQNNGV. Trimming removed 5 bases from V and 4 bases from J, with 17 bases in between. The CDR3 DNA is TGTGCCAGCAGCCCGAGGGACTTGCTTGGCACTGAAGCTTTCTTT. Its protein product is CASSPRDLLGTEAFF.

The chain joins TRBV6-6 to TRBJ1-5; possible D gene TRBD1, 6 bases. The CDR3 spans 15 residues. V was clipped by 1 base and J by 4 bases, with 11 bases between them. The germline CDR1 and CDR2 sequences are MNHNY and SVGAGI (reference sequence). The CDR3 region has the DNA TGTGCCAGCAGTTACTTCAGGACAGAAAATCAGCCCCAGCATTTT. Its translation is CASSYFRTENQPQHF.

The rearrangement uses TRBV7-3 and TRBJ2-5, with TRBD2 matching 7 bases. Germline values: CDR1 SGHTA, CDR2 FQGTGA. The CDR3 spans 13 residues. V lost 4 bases, J lost 5 bases, and 4 bases stayed unmatched. The CDR3 nucleotides are TGTGCCAGCAGCTCCCGGGGGGTGGAGACCCAGTACTTC. Encoded protein: CASSSRGVETQYF.

The chain carries TRBV9 and TRBJ2-5; 10 bases match TRBD2. Trimming at V came to 6 bases and at J to 2 bases, leaving 4 bases not matched to a gene. CDR3 length equals 14 residues. Germline V gene lookup returns CDR1 SGDLS and CDR2 YYNGEE. In DNA, the CDR3 is TGTGCCAGCACAATTAGCGGGGGGCAAGAGACCCAGTACTTC. The encoded protein is CASTISGGQETQYF.

The chain is built from TRBV5-6 and TRBJ1-4; D not resolved. The V end lost 0 bases, the J end lost 8 bases, and 14 bases lay between the germline ends. The CDR3 extends over 15 amino acids. Germline values: CDR1 SGHDT, CDR2 YYEEEE. CDR3 residues: CASSLAAVGREKLFF. CDR3 nucleotides: TGTGCCAGCAGCTTGGCCGCTGTTGGCAGAGAAAAACTGTTTTTT.

By proportion, this clone is medium-sized. The genes are TRBV7-9 and TRBJ1-2; 7 bases map to TRBD1. Germline lookup yields CDR1 SEHNR and CDR2 FQNEAQ (reference sequence). J gave up 2 bases and V 5 bases, and 5 bases lay outside the gene matches. This CDR3 region has 14 residues. The CDR3 loop reads CASSATGSNYGYTF. CDR3 nucleotides: TGTGCCAGCAGCGCGACAGGGTCGAACTATGGCTACACCTTC.

The chain employs TRBV20-1 and TRBJ1-2; D is ambiguous. Trimming stripped 8 bases from V and 8 bases from J, with 12 bases between. CDR3 length equals 10 residues. Looked up from germline, CDR1 is DFQATT and CDR2 is SNEGSKA (reference sequence). The chain's CDR3 is CSQDYGGYTF. Written as DNA, the CDR3 is TGCAGTCAGGATTACGGCGGCTACACCTTC.

This rearrangement joins TRBV19 to TRBJ2-7; 7 nucleotides match TRBD1. The CDR3 extends over 13 amino acids. CDR1 LNHDA and CDR2 SQIVND come from the germline V gene (reference sequence). V was pared by 5 bases and J by 6 bases, with 7 bases of the junction left unmatched. The CDR3 DNA reads as TGTGCCAGTAGTCGGCAGGGGGTACGCGAGCAGTACTTC. It specifies CASSRQGVREQYF.

The V gene is TRBV7-9, the J gene TRBJ2-5, with D possibly matching TRBD2 (6 bases). The V gene lost 4 bases and the J gene lost 3 bases, with 6 bases spanning the gap. Germline V gene sequence: CDR1 SEHNR, CDR2 FQNEAQ (reference sequence). This CDR3 region has 12 residues. DNA of the CDR3: TGTGCCAGCAGCTCGGGGGAAGAGACCCAGTACTTC. Residues: CASSSGEETQYF.

This chain connects TRBV6-6 to TRBJ1-2; tentatively, D is TRBD1 (5 bases). CDR3 length: 12 residues. The V gene's germline CDR1 is MNHNY and CDR2 SVGAGI (reference sequence). Trimming cost V 6 bases and J 5 bases, with 10 bases left between them. As DNA, the CDR3 is TGTGCCAGCAGGGGGGAGGGGTATGGCTACACCTTC. Residues: CASRGEGYGYTF.